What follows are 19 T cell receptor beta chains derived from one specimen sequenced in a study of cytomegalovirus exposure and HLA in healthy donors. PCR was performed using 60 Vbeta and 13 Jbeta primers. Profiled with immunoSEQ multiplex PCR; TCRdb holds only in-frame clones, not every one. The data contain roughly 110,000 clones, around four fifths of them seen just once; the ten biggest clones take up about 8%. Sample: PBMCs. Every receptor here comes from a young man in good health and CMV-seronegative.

CDR3 DNA sequence: TGTGCCAGCAGCGTAGAGGGGTGGGAGCTGTTTTTT. It translates to CASSVEGWELFF. The chain recombines TRBV9 with TRBJ2-2, with TRBD1 as a possible D gene (5 bases). There are 12 residues in the CDR3. Per the germline V gene, CDR1 is SGDLS and CDR2 is YYNGEE. V lost 0 bases, J lost 9 bases, and 6 bases lay in between.

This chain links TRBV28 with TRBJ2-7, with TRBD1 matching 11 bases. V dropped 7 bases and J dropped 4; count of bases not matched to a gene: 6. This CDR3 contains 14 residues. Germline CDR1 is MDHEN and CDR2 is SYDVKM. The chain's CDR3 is CASKGQGAWYEQYF. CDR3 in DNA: TGTGCCAGCAAAGGACAGGGGGCTTGGTACGAGCAGTACTTC.

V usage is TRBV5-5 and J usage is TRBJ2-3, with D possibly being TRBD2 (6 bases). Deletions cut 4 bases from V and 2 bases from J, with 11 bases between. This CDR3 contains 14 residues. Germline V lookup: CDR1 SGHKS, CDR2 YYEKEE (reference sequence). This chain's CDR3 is CASSLRGTTDTQYF. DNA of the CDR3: TGTGCCAGCAGCCTTCGGGGGACCACAGATACGCAGTATTTT.

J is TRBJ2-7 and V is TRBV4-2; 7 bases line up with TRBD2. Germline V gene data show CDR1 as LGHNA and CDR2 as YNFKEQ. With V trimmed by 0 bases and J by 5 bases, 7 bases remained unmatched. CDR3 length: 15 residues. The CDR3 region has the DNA TGTGCCAGCAGCCAAGAGGGGGGAGGGGAGGACGAGCAGTACTTC. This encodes CASSQEGGGEDEQYF.

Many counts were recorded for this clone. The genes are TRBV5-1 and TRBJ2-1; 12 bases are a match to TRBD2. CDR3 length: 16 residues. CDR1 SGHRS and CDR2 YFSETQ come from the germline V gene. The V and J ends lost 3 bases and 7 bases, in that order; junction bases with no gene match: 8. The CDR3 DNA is TGCGCCAGCAGCTCAACTAGCGGGAGGAGTTGGAATGAGCAGTTCTTC. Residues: CASSSTSGRSWNEQFF.

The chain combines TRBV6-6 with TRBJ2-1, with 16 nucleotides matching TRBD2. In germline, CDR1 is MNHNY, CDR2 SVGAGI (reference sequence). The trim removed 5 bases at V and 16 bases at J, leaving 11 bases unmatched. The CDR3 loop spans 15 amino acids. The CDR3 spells CASSPRGLAGGPAFF. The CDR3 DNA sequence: TGTGCCAGCAGTCCTCGGGGACTAGCGGGGGGGCCTGCTTTCTTC.

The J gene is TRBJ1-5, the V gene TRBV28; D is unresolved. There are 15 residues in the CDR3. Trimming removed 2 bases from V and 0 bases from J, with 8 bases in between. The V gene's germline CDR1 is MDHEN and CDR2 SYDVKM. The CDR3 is CASSLEARSNQPQHF. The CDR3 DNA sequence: TGTGCCAGCAGTTTAGAAGCCCGTAGCAATCAGCCCCAGCATTTT.

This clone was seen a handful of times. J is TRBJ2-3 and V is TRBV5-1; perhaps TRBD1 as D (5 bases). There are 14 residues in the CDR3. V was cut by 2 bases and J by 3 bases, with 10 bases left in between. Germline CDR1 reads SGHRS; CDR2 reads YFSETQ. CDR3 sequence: CASSLKGLTDTQYF. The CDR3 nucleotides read TGCGCCAGCAGCTTAAAGGGGTTGACAGATACGCAGTATTTT.

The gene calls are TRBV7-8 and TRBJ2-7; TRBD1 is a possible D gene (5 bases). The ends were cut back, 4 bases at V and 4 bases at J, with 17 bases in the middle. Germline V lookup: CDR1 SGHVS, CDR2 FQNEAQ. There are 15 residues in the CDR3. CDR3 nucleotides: TGTGCCAGCAGCTGGGGCCCCGCCAGGGTTTACGAGCAGTACTTC. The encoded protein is CASSWGPARVYEQYF. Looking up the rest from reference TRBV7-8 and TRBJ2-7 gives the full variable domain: GAGVSQSPRYKVAKRGQDVALRCDPISGHVSLFWYQQALGQGPEFLTYFQNEAQLDKSGLPSDRFFAERPEGSVSTLKIQRTQQEDSAVYLCASSWGPARVYEQYFGPGTRLTVT.

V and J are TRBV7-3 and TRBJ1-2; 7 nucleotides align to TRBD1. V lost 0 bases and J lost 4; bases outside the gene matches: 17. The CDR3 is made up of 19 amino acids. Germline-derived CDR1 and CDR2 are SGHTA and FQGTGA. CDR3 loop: CASSLTGGTGVPYGYGYTF. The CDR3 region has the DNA TGTGCCAGCAGCTTAACGGGTGGTACAGGGGTCCCATATGGCTATGGCTACACCTTC.

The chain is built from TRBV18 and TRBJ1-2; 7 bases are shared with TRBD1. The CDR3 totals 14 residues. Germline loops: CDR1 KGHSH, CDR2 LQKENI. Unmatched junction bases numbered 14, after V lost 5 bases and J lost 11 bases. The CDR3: CASSSTVGTGAYTF. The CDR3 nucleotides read TGTGCCAGCTCAAGCACTGTGGGAACAGGGGCTTACACCTTC. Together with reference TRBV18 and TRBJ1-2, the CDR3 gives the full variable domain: NAGVMQNPRHLVRRRGQEARLRCSPMKGHSHVYWYRQLPEEGLKFMVYLQKENIIDESGMPKERFSAEFPKEGPSILRIQQVVRGDSAAYFCASSSTVGTGAYTFGSGTRLTVV.

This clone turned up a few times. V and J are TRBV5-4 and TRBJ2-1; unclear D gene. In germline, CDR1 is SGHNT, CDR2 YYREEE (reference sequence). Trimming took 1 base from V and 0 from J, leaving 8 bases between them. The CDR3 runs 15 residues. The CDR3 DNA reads TGTGCCAGCAGCTTGTCACAGAGCTCCTACAATGAGCAGTTCTTC. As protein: CASSLSQSSYNEQFF. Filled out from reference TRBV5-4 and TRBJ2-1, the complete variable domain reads ETGVTQSPTHLIKTRGQQVTLRCSSQSGHNTVSWYQQALGQGPQFIFQYYREEENGRGNFPPRFSGLQFPNYSSELNVNALELDDSALYLCASSLSQSSYNEQFFGPGTRLTVL.

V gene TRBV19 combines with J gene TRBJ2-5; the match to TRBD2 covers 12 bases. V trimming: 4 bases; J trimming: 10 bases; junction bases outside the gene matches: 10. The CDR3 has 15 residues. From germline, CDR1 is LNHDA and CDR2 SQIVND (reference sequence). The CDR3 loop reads CASSSRLAGALYQYF. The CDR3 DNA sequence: TGTGCCAGTAGTAGCAGACTAGCGGGGGCTTTGTACCAGTACTTC.

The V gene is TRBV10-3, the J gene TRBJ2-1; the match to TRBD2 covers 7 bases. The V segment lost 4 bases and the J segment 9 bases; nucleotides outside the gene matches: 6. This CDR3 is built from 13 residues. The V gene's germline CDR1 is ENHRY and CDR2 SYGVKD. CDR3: CAISGGLVGEQFF. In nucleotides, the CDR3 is TGTGCCATCAGTGGTGGACTAGTTGGTGAGCAGTTCTTC.

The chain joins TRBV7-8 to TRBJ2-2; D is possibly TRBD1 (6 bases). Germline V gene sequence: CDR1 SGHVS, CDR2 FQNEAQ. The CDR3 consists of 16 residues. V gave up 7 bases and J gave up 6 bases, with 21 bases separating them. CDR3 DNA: TGTGCCAGCACCGCCCAGTCCCAGGGGTCGTCCGGGGAGCTGTTTTTT. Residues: CASTAQSQGSSGELFF. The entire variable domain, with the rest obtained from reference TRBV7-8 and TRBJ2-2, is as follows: GAGVSQSPRYKVAKRGQDVALRCDPISGHVSLFWYQQALGQGPEFLTYFQNEAQLDKSGLPSDRFFAERPEGSVSTLKIQRTQQEDSAVYLCASTAQSQGSSGELFFGEGSRLTVL.

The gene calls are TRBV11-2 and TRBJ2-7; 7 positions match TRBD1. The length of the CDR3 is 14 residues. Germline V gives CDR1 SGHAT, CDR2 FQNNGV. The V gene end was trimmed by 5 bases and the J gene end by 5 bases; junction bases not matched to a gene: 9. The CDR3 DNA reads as TGTGCCAGCAGCGCCTCCGGGACAGTAAACGAGCAGTACTTC. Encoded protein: CASSASGTVNEQYF.

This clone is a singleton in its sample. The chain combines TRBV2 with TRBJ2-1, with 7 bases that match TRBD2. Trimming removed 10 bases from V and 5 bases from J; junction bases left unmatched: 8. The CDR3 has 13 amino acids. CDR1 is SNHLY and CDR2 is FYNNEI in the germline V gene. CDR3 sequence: CATTMGGDNEQFF. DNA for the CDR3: TGTGCCACCACGATGGGGGGGGACAATGAGCAGTTCTTC.

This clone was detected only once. CDR3 loop: CASSEIAGNTEAFF. DNA for the CDR3: TGTGCCAGCAGTGAGATCGCAGGGAACACTGAAGCTTTCTTT. The J gene is TRBJ1-1, the V gene TRBV6-1; D remains unclear. The V gene lost 3 bases and the J gene lost 1 base, with 9 bases spanning the gap. Germline CDR1 and CDR2: MNHNS and SASEGT. The CDR3 totals 14 residues.

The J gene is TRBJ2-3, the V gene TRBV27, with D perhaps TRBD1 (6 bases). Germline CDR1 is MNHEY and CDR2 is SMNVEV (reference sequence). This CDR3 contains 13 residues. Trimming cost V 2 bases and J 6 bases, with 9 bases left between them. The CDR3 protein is CASSLGRGDTQYF. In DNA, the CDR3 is TGTGCCAGCAGTTTAGGCAGGGGCGATACGCAGTATTTT.